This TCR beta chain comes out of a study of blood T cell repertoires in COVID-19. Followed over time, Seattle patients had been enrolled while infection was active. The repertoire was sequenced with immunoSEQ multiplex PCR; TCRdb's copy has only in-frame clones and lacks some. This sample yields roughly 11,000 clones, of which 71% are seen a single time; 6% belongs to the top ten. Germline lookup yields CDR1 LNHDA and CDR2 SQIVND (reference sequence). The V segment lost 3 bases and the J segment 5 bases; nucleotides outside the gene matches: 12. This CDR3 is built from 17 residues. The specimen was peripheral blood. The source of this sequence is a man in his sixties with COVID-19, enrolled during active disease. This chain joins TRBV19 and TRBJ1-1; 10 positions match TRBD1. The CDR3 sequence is CASSMGGGQGLWTEAFF. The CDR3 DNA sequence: TGTGCCAGTAGTATGGGCGGGGGACAGGGGTTATGGACTGAAGCTTTCTTT.